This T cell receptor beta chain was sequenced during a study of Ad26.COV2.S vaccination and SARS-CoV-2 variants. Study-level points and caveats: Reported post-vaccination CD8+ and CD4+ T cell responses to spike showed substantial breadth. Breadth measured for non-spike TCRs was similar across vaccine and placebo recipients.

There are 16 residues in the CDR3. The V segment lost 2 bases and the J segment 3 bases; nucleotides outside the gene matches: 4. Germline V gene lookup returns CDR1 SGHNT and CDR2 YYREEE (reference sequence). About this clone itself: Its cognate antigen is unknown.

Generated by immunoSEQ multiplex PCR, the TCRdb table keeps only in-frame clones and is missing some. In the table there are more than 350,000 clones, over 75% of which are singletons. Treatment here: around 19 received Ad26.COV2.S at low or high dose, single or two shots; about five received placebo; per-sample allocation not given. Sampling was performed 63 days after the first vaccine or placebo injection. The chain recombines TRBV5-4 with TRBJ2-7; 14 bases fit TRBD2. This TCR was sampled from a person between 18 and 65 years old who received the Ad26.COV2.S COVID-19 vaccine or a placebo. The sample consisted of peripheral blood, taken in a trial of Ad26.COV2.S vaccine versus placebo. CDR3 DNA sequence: TGTGCCAGCAGCTTTGGGACTAGCGGGAGCCTCTACGAGCAGTACTTC. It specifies CASSFGTSGSLYEQYF.